This entry lists 21 T cell receptor beta chains sequenced from one sample in a study of blood T cell repertoires in COVID-19. Assay used: immunoSEQ multiplex PCR; TCRdb lists only in-frame clones, some missing. The data show about 160,000 clones, around 87% seen once. The sample consisted of peripheral blood. Receptors originate from a man older than 75 with acute or convalescent COVID-19.

The chain recombines TRBV7-9 with TRBJ1-4; D perhaps matches TRBD1 (6 bases). Germline assignment: CDR1 SEHNR and CDR2 FQNEAQ (reference sequence). Trimming took 9 bases from V and 2 from J, leaving 13 bases between them. The CDR3 covers 14 residues. The CDR3 bases are TGTGCCAGTGGGAGGGACACGACTAATGAAAAACTGTTTTTT. Its protein is CASGRDTTNEKLFF. The full variable domain, rest sourced from reference TRBV7-9 and TRBJ1-4, is DTGVSQNPRHKITKRGQNVTFRCDPISEHNRLYWYRQTLGQGPEFLTYFQNEAQLEKSRLLSDRFSAERPKGSFSTLEIQRTEQGDSAMYLCASGRDTTNEKLFFGSGTQLSVL.

The V gene is TRBV5-1, the J gene TRBJ2-1, with 9 bases aligning to TRBD2. V gave up 4 bases and J gave up 4 bases; unmatched junction bases: 9. The CDR3 is made up of 16 amino acids. Germline lookup yields CDR1 SGHRS and CDR2 YFSETQ. CDR3: CASSALAGAVYNEQFF. The CDR3 DNA is TGCGCCAGCAGCGCCTTAGCGGGAGCGGTGTACAATGAGCAGTTCTTC.

This clone came up once. The V call is TRBV15, the J call TRBJ2-5; tentative D call: TRBD1 (6 bases). V was pared by 1 base and J by 5 bases, with 11 bases between. The germline V gene encodes CDR1 LNHNV and CDR2 YYDKDF (reference sequence). CDR3 size: 14 residues. CDR3 loop: CATSRVGQGETQYF. In DNA form, the CDR3 reads TGTGCCACCAGCAGAGTTGGGCAGGGGGAGACCCAGTACTTC.

This clone is a singleton in its sample. The V and J genes are TRBV25-1 and TRBJ2-5; D is unclear. Between the trimmed V and J ends, which lost 2 bases and 2 bases, there was a span of 6 bases. The CDR3 contains 13 residues. Germline V gene lookup returns CDR1 MGHDK and CDR2 SYGVNS. Here the CDR3 reads CASSEIVQETQYF. CDR3 in DNA: TGTGCCAGCAGTGAAATCGTACAAGAGACCCAGTACTTC.

The CDR3 bases are TGTGCCAGCAGCTCGGGGTCTGGGACAGGGGGATATCAGCCCCAGCATTTT. As protein: CASSSGSGTGGYQPQHF. The chain carries TRBV7-9 and TRBJ1-5; 11 positions agree with TRBD1. The trim removed 4 bases at V and 5 bases at J, leaving 10 bases unmatched. Germline V gene data show CDR1 as SEHNR and CDR2 as FQNEAQ (reference sequence). CDR3 size: 17 residues. The variable domain in full, with the rest retrieved from reference TRBV7-9 and TRBJ1-5, is DTGVSQNPRHKITKRGQNVTFRCDPISEHNRLYWYRQTLGQGPEFLTYFQNEAQLEKSRLLSDRFSAERPKGSFSTLEIQRTEQGDSAMYLCASSSGSGTGGYQPQHFGDGTRLSIL.

This clone was seen once. The chain employs TRBV5-1 and TRBJ2-3; perhaps TRBD2 as D (7 bases). Germline V gene data show CDR1 as SGHRS and CDR2 as YFSETQ. CDR3 size: 16 residues. Trimming stripped 4 bases from V and 3 bases from J, with 18 bases between. CDR3 protein: CASSPHRGARTDTQYF. CDR3 DNA sequence: TGCGCCAGCAGCCCGCATCGGGGGGCGAGAACAGATACGCAGTATTTT.

The rearrangement uses TRBV9 and TRBJ2-1; D call uncertain. The CDR3 sequence is 15 residues long. The germline CDR1 and CDR2 sequences are SGDLS and YYNGEE. The germline V and J ends were trimmed by 0 bases and 2 bases, with 9 bases remaining between them. CDR3: CASSVAPQTYNEQFF. For the CDR3, the DNA is TGTGCCAGCAGCGTAGCCCCCCAGACCTACAATGAGCAGTTCTTC.

V is TRBV28 and J is TRBJ2-7; 7 positions agree with TRBD1. J lost 2 bases, V lost 6 bases, and 10 bases had no gene match. CDR3 length: 15 amino acids. Germline CDR1 and CDR2: MDHEN and SYDVKM. The chain's CDR3 is CASRPTPGQTYEQYF. The CDR3 nucleotides read TGTGCCAGCAGGCCAACGCCGGGACAGACCTACGAGCAGTACTTC.

The chain recombines TRBV5-1 with TRBJ1-3, with 7 bases that match TRBD1. Losses at the gene ends were 0 bases for V and 0 bases for J; bases not matched to a gene: 9. The CDR3 has 18 amino acids. Germline CDR1 is SGHRS and CDR2 is YFSETQ. The CDR3 reads CASSLAGQGQSSGNTIYF. CDR3 in DNA: TGCGCCAGCAGCTTGGCCGGGCAGGGACAGAGCTCTGGAAACACCATATATTTT.

The chain recombines TRBV7-9 with TRBJ1-6; TRBD1 matches 12 bases. Germline-derived CDR1 and CDR2 are SEHNR and FQNEAQ (reference sequence). V lost 5 bases to trimming and J lost 10 bases; unmatched junction nucleotides: 3. The length of the CDR3 is 14 residues. The CDR3 region has the DNA TGTGCCAGCAGCAGGGACAGGGGGCAATCACCCCTCCACTTT. It translates to CASSRDRGQSPLHF.

The J gene is TRBJ2-2, the V gene TRBV11-2; 8 nucleotides match TRBD2. Germline assignment: CDR1 SGHAT and CDR2 FQNNGV. The CDR3 is 16 amino acids. J was trimmed by 2 bases and V by 3 bases; bases with no gene match: 5. CDR3 amino acids: CASSFFLAGNTGELFF. DNA of the CDR3: TGTGCCAGCAGCTTCTTCTTAGCGGGAAACACCGGGGAGCTGTTTTTT.

The rearrangement joins TRBV3-1 (or the pseudogene TRBV3-2) to TRBJ2-5; D is unresolved. The ends were cut back, 4 bases at V and 1 base at J, with 13 bases in the middle. This CDR3 contains 15 residues. Germline CDR1 reads LGHDT; CDR2 reads YNNKEL (reference sequence). Here the CDR3 reads CASSLRKVGQETQYF. CDR3 nucleotide sequence: TGTGCCAGCAGCCTGCGAAAAGTTGGCCAAGAGACCCAGTACTTC.

V and J are TRBV19 and TRBJ2-3; TRBD2 matches at 11 bases. Trimming cost V 3 bases and J 4 bases; bases outside gene matches: 6. This CDR3 region has 16 residues. The V gene's germline CDR1 is LNHDA and CDR2 SQIVND (reference sequence). The CDR3 sequence is CASSMLLAGAADTQYF. The CDR3 DNA sequence: TGTGCCAGTAGTATGCTACTAGCGGGAGCGGCAGATACGCAGTATTTT.

The V gene is TRBV30, the J gene TRBJ2-4; TRBD2 is a possible D gene (6 bases). The CDR3 is made up of 15 amino acids. The V gene lost 3 bases and the J gene lost 8 bases, with 20 bases spanning the gap. CDR1 is GTSNPN, CDR2 SVGIG, per germline (reference sequence). DNA of the CDR3: TGTGCCTGGAGCCCAGGGTTGGGGGAGGCGGACATTCAGTACTTC. Amino acids: CAWSPGLGEADIQYF.

This sequence joins TRBV28 and TRBJ2-7; 7 bases are a match to TRBD2. The CDR3 covers 14 residues. The V gene's germline CDR1 is MDHEN and CDR2 SYDVKM. Unmatched junction bases numbered 4, after V lost 3 bases and J lost 2 bases. The CDR3 is CASSFLAEPYEQYF. The CDR3 DNA follows: TGTGCCAGCAGTTTCCTAGCGGAACCCTACGAGCAGTACTTC.

This chain connects TRBV6-5 to TRBJ2-5, with D maybe TRBD1 (6 bases). The CDR3 is made up of 14 amino acids. CDR1 and CDR2 from the germline V gene are MNHEY and SVGAGI. V lost 5 bases to trimming and J lost 5 bases, with 15 bases between them. The CDR3 spells CASSPPGGTETQYF. CDR3 nucleotides: TGTGCCAGCAGTCCCCCTGGGGGCACGGAGACCCAGTACTTC.

The chain has TRBV27 and TRBJ1-4, with D unresolved. V lost 5 bases and J 0 bases, leaving 28 bases between the germline ends. Germline loops: CDR1 MNHEY, CDR2 SMNVEV (reference sequence). The CDR3 extends over 21 amino acids. CDR3 amino acids: CASSPKMRGLLRTATNEKLFF. The CDR3 nucleotides read TGTGCCAGCAGTCCCAAGATGAGAGGACTCCTCAGGACCGCAACTAATGAAAAACTGTTTTTT.

The CDR3 DNA reads as TGCGCCAGCAGCCGGACAGGAGGTGATGATTCACCCCTCCACTTT. It translates to CASSRTGGDDSPLHF. This chain connects TRBV4-1 to TRBJ1-6; 7 bases align to TRBD1. This CDR3 is built from 15 residues. J gave up 8 bases and V 4 bases, and 8 bases lay outside the gene matches. Germline CDR1 and CDR2: MGHRA and YSYEKL.

The J gene is TRBJ2-5, the V gene TRBV24-1; D call uncertain. The V end lost 0 bases, the J end lost 7 bases, and 8 bases lay between the germline ends. The CDR3 runs to 13 residues. Germline-derived CDR1 and CDR2 are KGHDR and SFDVKD. CDR3 in amino acids: CATSDLLVRTQYF. For the CDR3, the DNA is TGTGCCACCAGTGATTTGCTGGTGAGGACCCAGTACTTC.

The rearrangement links TRBV18 to TRBJ2-7; 8 bases fit TRBD1. This CDR3 spans 18 amino acids. Trimming removed 2 bases from V and 4 bases from J; junction bases left unmatched: 16. Germline V gives CDR1 KGHSH, CDR2 LQKENI. The CDR3 DNA sequence: TGTGCCAGCTCACCATCAGGGGGCGATCTTAGGGCGCGGTACGAGCAGTACTTC. It yields the protein CASSPSGGDLRARYEQYF.

This clone is a singleton in its sample. V and J are TRBV3-1 (or the pseudogene TRBV3-2) and TRBJ2-3, with TRBD2 matching over 13 bases. Germline CDR1 and CDR2: LGHDT and YNNKEL (reference sequence). With 4 bases clipped from V and 4 bases from J, the junction kept 5 bases outside the gene matches. The CDR3 totals 16 residues. CDR3 coding DNA: TGTGCCAGCAGCCTAGGACTAGCGGGGGTATCAGATACGCAGTATTTT. The encoded protein is CASSLGLAGVSDTQYF.